What follows describes a single TCR beta chain. Generated by immunoSEQ multiplex PCR, the TCRdb table keeps only in-frame clones and is missing some. The sample contains about 160,000 clones, 80% to 95% of which appear only once. This CDR3 is 15 amino acids long. Trimming cost V 5 bases and J 1 base, with 14 bases left between them. Germline lookup yields CDR1 SGHAT and CDR2 FQNNGV. This entry comes from a study of control samples from healthy donors and cancer patients. The source material was blood. The chain is built from TRBV11-2 and TRBJ1-1; D unclear. The source of this sequence is a young man in good health. Here the CDR3 reads CASSPQTKPNTEAFF. The CDR3 nucleotides are TGTGCCAGCAGCCCACAGACTAAACCGAACACTGAAGCTTTCTTT.